Presented here are 18 T cell receptor beta chains from one specimen sequenced in a study of graft-versus-host responses after intestinal transplantation. The protocol was immunoSEQ multiplex PCR, while the TCRdb copy is restricted to in-frame clones and leaves out a portion. This sample has some 45,000 clones; about 95% occur once, and the top ten carry around 1.4%. Sequences were derived from PBMCs, sampled about 350 days after intestinal transplant. Receptors were obtained from a human patient who received an intestinal transplant, so some T cells may come from the graft donor.

This chain joins TRBV2 and TRBJ1-5; possibly TRBD1 for D (5 bases). The CDR3 totals 12 residues. Per germline, CDR1 SNHLY and CDR2 FYNNEI. V shed 6 bases and J shed 7 bases, with 10 bases lying between them. The CDR3 nucleotides are TGTGCCAGCAGCGGGGCGGAGCAGCCCCAGCATTTT. It encodes CASSGAEQPQHF.

The chain has TRBV29-1 and TRBJ2-7; possible D gene TRBD2, 7 bases. Germline V CDR1 and CDR2: SQVTM, ANQGSEA. V was clipped by 7 bases and J by 5 bases, with 21 bases between them. The CDR3 consists of 14 residues. CDR3 in amino acids: CSAGAGAGFHEQYF. As DNA, the CDR3 is TGCAGCGCAGGGGCGGGGGCAGGGTTCCACGAGCAGTACTTC.

This clone was detected only once. The chain is built from TRBV18 and TRBJ1-4; 7 bases map to TRBD1. The CDR3 loop spans 16 amino acids. Germline CDR1 and CDR2: KGHSH and LQKENI. The ends lost 0 bases at V and 1 base at J; junction bases unmatched: 2. Here the CDR3 reads CASSPPRGRTNEKLFF. The CDR3 DNA follows: TGTGCCAGCTCACCACCGAGGGGGCGAACTAATGAAAAACTGTTTTTT.

The CDR3 sequence is CASSSGLRTDTQYF. CDR3 DNA: TGTGCCAGCAGCTCGGGACTTCGCACAGATACGCAGTATTTT. This rearrangement joins TRBV13 to TRBJ2-3; possible D gene TRBD2, 6 bases. The V gene lost 4 bases and the J gene lost 1 base, with 9 bases spanning the gap. Germline V gene data show CDR1 as PRHDT and CDR2 as FYEKMQ (reference sequence). The CDR3 loop spans 14 amino acids. Filled out from reference TRBV13 and TRBJ2-3, the complete variable domain reads AAGVIQSPRHLIKEKRETATLKCYPIPRHDTVYWYQQGPGQDPQFLISFYEKMQSDKGSIPDRFSAQQFSDYHSELNMSSLELGDSALYFCASSSGLRTDTQYFGPGTRLTVL.

V usage is TRBV29-1 and J usage is TRBJ2-1, with 12 nucleotides matching TRBD1. This CDR3 is 16 amino acids long. Per germline, CDR1 SQVTM and CDR2 ANQGSEA. Trimming cost V 6 bases and J 8 bases; bases outside gene matches: 14. The CDR3 loop is CSVHGDRDRGRYEQFF. As DNA, the CDR3 is TGCAGCGTCCACGGGGATAGGGACAGGGGGCGGTATGAGCAGTTCTTC.

V usage is TRBV7-3 and J usage is TRBJ2-6; D remains unclear. There are 14 residues in the CDR3. The V gene's germline CDR1 is SGHTA and CDR2 FQGTGA. V lost 5 bases and J lost 0, with 5 bases in between. This CDR3 is CASSPSSGANVLTF. CDR3 nucleotide sequence: TGTGCCAGCAGCCCGAGCTCTGGGGCCAACGTCCTGACTTTC.

The chain links TRBV19 to TRBJ2-3; tentatively, D is TRBD1 or TRBD2 (5 bases each). The CDR3 length is 12 residues. V lost 9 bases, J lost 5 bases, and 12 bases lay in between. CDR1 and CDR2 (germline): LNHDA, SQIVND (reference sequence). The CDR3 sequence is CASGDARDTQYF. Here the CDR3 DNA reads TGTGCCAGCGGGGACGCGAGAGATACGCAGTATTTT.

The chain joins TRBV13 to TRBJ2-7; TRBD2 agrees at 8 bases. With 4 bases clipped from V and 0 bases from J, the junction kept 8 bases outside the gene matches. This CDR3 has 16 residues. Per germline, CDR1 PRHDT and CDR2 FYEKMQ (reference sequence). CDR3 sequence: CASSSGTSLSSYEQYF. The CDR3 DNA follows: TGTGCCAGCAGCTCGGGGACTAGTTTGAGCTCCTACGAGCAGTACTTC.

CDR3 in DNA: TGTGCCAGCTTATCCTTGGACAGCAACTATGGCTACACCTTC. It translates to CASLSLDSNYGYTF. This chain joins TRBV6-6 and TRBJ1-2, with D possibly TRBD1 on 6 matching bases. The CDR3 totals 14 residues. Germline V gene lookup returns CDR1 MNHNY and CDR2 SVGAGI (reference sequence). V lost 8 bases, J lost 2 bases, and 15 bases lay in between.

To note about this clone: At one of its ends the junction is not consistent with the germline gene, which may arise from a read error. The V and J genes are TRBV2 and TRBJ2-3, with TRBD2 matching over 8 bases. CDR3 size: 15 residues. Germline V gene sequence: CDR1 SNHLY, CDR2 FYNNEI. The CDR3 DNA follows: TGTGCCAGCAGTAACAAAAGGGAATTTAGCGGGGAGGCCCGTTTT. It specifies CASSNKREFSGEARF.

V gene TRBV9 combines with J gene TRBJ2-3, with D perhaps TRBD2 (7 bases). The germline V and J ends were trimmed by 4 bases and 3 bases, with 15 bases remaining between them. The CDR3 is made up of 15 amino acids. Germline CDR1 SGDLS, CDR2 YYNGEE. The CDR3 here is CASSLLGGQTDTQYF. The CDR3 DNA is TGTGCCAGCAGCCTACTGGGGGGGCAGACAGATACGCAGTATTTT.

The V call is TRBV6-1, the J call TRBJ2-7, with D perhaps TRBD2 (6 bases). The CDR3 loop spans 12 amino acids. Per the germline V gene, CDR1 is MNHNS and CDR2 is SASEGT. Trimming removed 7 bases from V and 7 bases from J, with 14 bases in between. CDR3 in DNA: TGTGCCAGCACCGGGGCGGGGAGAGAGCAGTACTTC. Translating gives CASTGAGREQYF.

V usage is TRBV6-5 and J usage is TRBJ2-3, with 9 bases fitting TRBD2. This CDR3 comprises 15 residues. The J segment lost 4 bases and the V segment lost 5 bases, leaving 7 bases of the junction unmatched. The V gene's germline CDR1 is MNHEY and CDR2 SVGAGI. The CDR3 DNA sequence: TGTGCCAGCAGTGTGCGGGGGGGGAGCGCAGATACGCAGTATTTT. Translated: CASSVRGGSADTQYF.

V is TRBV11-2 and J is TRBJ2-3; 8 bases map to TRBD2. CDR1 and CDR2 from the germline V gene are SGHAT and FQNNGV. V shed 5 bases, J shed 5 bases, and the junction held 12 bases outside the gene matches. CDR3 length: 16 residues. DNA of the CDR3: TGTGCCAGCAGCAAGGTAGCGGGGCGAAGGGAAGATACGCAGTATTTT. Amino acids: CASSKVAGRREDTQYF.

The J gene is TRBJ1-3, the V gene TRBV7-2; D is unresolved. This CDR3 spans 15 amino acids. In germline, CDR1 is SGHTA, CDR2 FQGNSA. Trimming stripped 1 base from V and 0 bases from J, with 7 bases between. The CDR3 here is CASSLVGSSGNTIYF. CDR3 DNA sequence: TGTGCCAGCAGCTTAGTTGGCAGCTCTGGAAACACCATATATTTT.

The genes are TRBV11-2 and TRBJ1-2; 7 nucleotides align to TRBD1. The germline CDR1 and CDR2 sequences are SGHAT and FQNNGV. This CDR3 contains 15 residues. Trimming at V came to 1 base and at J to 3 bases, leaving 5 bases not matched to a gene. The CDR3 bases are TGTGCCAGCAGCTTAGCCGACAGGGTTTACTATGGCTACACCTTC. This codes for CASSLADRVYYGYTF.

The chain is built from TRBV15 and TRBJ1-5; D not resolved. Germline CDR1 is LNHNV and CDR2 is YYDKDF (reference sequence). V gave up 0 bases and J gave up 5 bases, with 14 bases separating them. CDR3 length: 16 residues. The CDR3 spells CATSRDPGPGHQPQHF. The DNA for the CDR3 is TGTGCCACCAGCAGAGATCCGGGTCCGGGTCATCAGCCCCAGCATTTT.

V gene TRBV18 combines with J gene TRBJ2-7; 13 bases agree with TRBD2. The ends lost 3 bases at V and 1 base at J; junction bases unmatched: 0. This CDR3 is 15 amino acids long. The germline gives CDR1 KGHSH, CDR2 LQKENI. Here the CDR3 reads CASSPGLAGSYEQYF. Written as DNA, the CDR3 is TGTGCCAGCTCACCGGGACTAGCGGGGTCCTACGAGCAGTACTTC.